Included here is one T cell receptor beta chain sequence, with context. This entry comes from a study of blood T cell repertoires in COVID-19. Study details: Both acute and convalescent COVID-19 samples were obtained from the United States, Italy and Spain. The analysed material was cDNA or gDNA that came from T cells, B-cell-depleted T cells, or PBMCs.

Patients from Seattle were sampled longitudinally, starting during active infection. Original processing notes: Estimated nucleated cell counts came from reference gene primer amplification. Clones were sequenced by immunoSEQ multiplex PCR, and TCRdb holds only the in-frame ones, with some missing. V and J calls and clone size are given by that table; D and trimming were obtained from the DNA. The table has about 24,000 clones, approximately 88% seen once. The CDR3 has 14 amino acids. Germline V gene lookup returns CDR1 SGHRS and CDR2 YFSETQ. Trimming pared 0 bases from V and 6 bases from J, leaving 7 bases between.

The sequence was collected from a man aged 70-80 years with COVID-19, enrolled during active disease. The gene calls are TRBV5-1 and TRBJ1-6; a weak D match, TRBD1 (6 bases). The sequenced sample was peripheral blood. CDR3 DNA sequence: TGCGCCAGCAGCTTGGGGACAGCTAATTCACCCCTCCACTTT. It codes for CASSLGTANSPLHF.